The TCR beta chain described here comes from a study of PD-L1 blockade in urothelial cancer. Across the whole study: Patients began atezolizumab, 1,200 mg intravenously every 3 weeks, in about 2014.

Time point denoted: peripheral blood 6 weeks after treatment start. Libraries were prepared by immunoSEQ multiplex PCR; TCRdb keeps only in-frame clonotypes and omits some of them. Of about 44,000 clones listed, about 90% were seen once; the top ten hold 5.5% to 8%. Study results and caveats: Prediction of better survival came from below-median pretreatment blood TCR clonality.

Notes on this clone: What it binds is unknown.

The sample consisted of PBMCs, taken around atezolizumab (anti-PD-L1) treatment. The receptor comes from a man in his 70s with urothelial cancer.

CDR3 nucleotides: TGTGCCAGCAGAAAACTCGCCCGGAACACTGAAGCTTTCTTT. Translated: CASRKLARNTEAFF. This chain joins TRBV6-5 and TRBJ1-1; D ambiguous. CDR1 MNHEY and CDR2 SVGAGI come from the germline V gene. Trimming removed 6 bases from V and 1 base from J, with 12 bases in between. CDR3 length equals 14 residues.